This T cell receptor beta chain was sequenced for a study of human T cells and chemical hapten exposure. Within the library, unique molecular identifiers were attached to each individual cDNA molecule. A single record per CDR3 protein comes from TCRdb applying MiXCR to the 5' RACE reads. The sample contains about 140,000 distinct CDR3 sequences, around 4% of which appear only once. The authors extracted total RNA from unfractionated whole blood. CDR1 is MNHEY, CDR2 SVGEGT, per germline. The CDR3 covers 16 residues. V was clipped by 5 bases and J by 3 bases, with 17 bases between them. Ten or more counts support this clonotype. The antigen is undetermined. Overall study results and limits: Once DPC sensitization occurred, TCRs above 1 in 1000 frequency showed no change.

The chain recombines TRBV6-2 or TRBV6-3 with TRBJ2-1, with a weak D call TRBD1 (6 bases). This sequence originates from a female donor in good health. CDR3 in DNA: TGTGCCAGCAGTCCCATTGCAGGGGTGGTCTACAATGAGCAGTTCTTC. It yields the protein CASSPIAGVVYNEQFF.